Below are 19 T cell receptor beta chains sequenced from a single sample in a study of T cells in Graves' hyperthyroidism and ophthalmopathy. RNA transcripts provided the source from which TCR beta CDR3 regions were amplified. The TCR CDR3 first-round RT-PCR relied on the HTBI primer set. MiXCR, applied by TCRdb to the multiplex PCR reads, yields one record per CDR3 protein. The sample yields 540,000 or so distinct CDR3 sequences, roughly 14% seen once. Sample: blood. Receptor source: a young woman with Graves' hyperthyroidism.

This sequence joins TRBV9 and TRBJ2-3, with TRBD2 identical over 9 bases. CDR1 and CDR2 from the germline V gene are SGDLS and YYNGEE. V was pared by 0 bases and J by 5 bases, with 4 bases of the junction left unmatched. The CDR3 extends over 15 amino acids. CDR3 in amino acids: CASSVASGMVDTQYF. DNA for the CDR3: TGTGCCAGCAGCGTAGCTAGCGGGATGGTAGATACGCAGTATTTT.

This chain uses TRBV15 with TRBJ1-5; 8 bases fit TRBD1. V gave up 7 bases and J gave up 1 base; unmatched junction bases: 12. The CDR3 runs to 17 residues. Germline V gene sequence: CDR1 LNHNV, CDR2 YYDKDF (reference sequence). The CDR3 coding sequence is TGTGCCACCACCCAATCCCGACAGGGGTCGAGCAATCAGCCCCAGCATTTT. Amino acids: CATTQSRQGSSNQPQHF.

V is TRBV6-1 and J is TRBJ1-5; a weak D match, TRBD1 (5 bases). The CDR3 runs to 17 residues. Germline V gives CDR1 MNHNS, CDR2 SASEGT. V lost 6 bases to trimming and J lost 1 base, with 19 bases between them. The CDR3 coding sequence is TGTGCCAGCAGCCCCCATGTTTCAGGGAACAGCAATCAGCCCCAGCATTTT. This sequence encodes CASSPHVSGNSNQPQHF.

The V gene is TRBV6-4, the J gene TRBJ2-7; a weak D match, TRBD1 (5 bases). This CDR3 is 17 amino acids long. Trimming cost V 0 bases and J 1 base, with 16 bases left between them. CDR1 MRHNA and CDR2 SNTAGT come from the germline V gene. Here the CDR3 reads CASSDSLDRHPSYEQYF. The CDR3 nucleotides are TGTGCCAGCAGTGACTCGCTTGACAGACACCCATCCTACGAGCAGTACTTC.

Ten or more counts support this clonotype. The genes are TRBV7-2 and TRBJ2-7; 8 positions agree with TRBD1. The V and J ends lost 5 bases and 4 bases, in that order; junction bases with no gene match: 19. The CDR3 loop spans 18 amino acids. Looked up from germline, CDR1 is SGHTA and CDR2 is FQGNSA. Written as DNA, the CDR3 is TGTGCCAGCAGCCCACTTACGACGTCAGGGGGCAATCGGTACGAGCAGTACTTC. Translating it yields CASSPLTTSGGNRYEQYF.

This clonotype was counted ten times or more. V gene TRBV4-1 combines with J gene TRBJ2-7; 9 bases agree with TRBD2. Germline assignment: CDR1 MGHRA and CDR2 YSYEKL. J was trimmed by 3 bases and V by 4 bases; bases with no gene match: 4. CDR3 length: 14 residues. The CDR3 here is CASSRAGGDYEQYF. CDR3 DNA sequence: TGCGCCAGCAGCCGGGCGGGAGGGGACTACGAGCAGTACTTC.

There are many counts of this clonotype. The genes are TRBV5-1 and TRBJ2-1; no clear D gene. The V end was cut by 2 bases, the J end by 8 bases, with 14 bases between. The CDR3 consists of 14 residues. The germline V gene encodes CDR1 SGHRS and CDR2 YFSETQ. The CDR3 region is CASSFKDPLDEQFF. The CDR3 nucleotides are TGCGCCAGCAGCTTCAAGGACCCCCTGGATGAGCAGTTCTTC.

This clonotype was counted many times. The chain combines TRBV7-2 with TRBJ2-3, with a possible D match to TRBD2 (6 bases). This CDR3 has 16 amino acids. Trimming took off 1 base at V and 2 bases at J, with 13 bases between the two ends. Germline CDR1 SGHTA, CDR2 FQGNSA. The CDR3 here is CASSLEAAGNTDTQYF. In DNA form, the CDR3 reads TGTGCCAGCAGCTTAGAGGCGGCGGGAAACACAGATACGCAGTATTTT.

In the case of this clonotype: A much larger clone differs by one base, so this may be a read error. J is TRBJ1-1 and V is TRBV28; the D gene is possibly TRBD1 (6 bases). CDR3 length: 15 amino acids. Germline CDR1 and CDR2: MDHEN and SYDVKM. The CDR3 nucleotides read TGTGCCAGCAGCCCTGGGGGGGCGGAGGTTACTGGAGCTTTCTTT. This encodes CASSPGGAEVTGAFF.

The chain combines TRBV6-5 with TRBJ2-2, with 12 bases fitting TRBD2. This CDR3 is built from 19 residues. CDR1 and CDR2 from the germline V gene are MNHEY and SVGAGI. V shed 4 bases and J 2 bases; nucleotides not matched to a gene: 11. The CDR3 region has the DNA TGTGCCAGCAGTTCCCTCCGGACTAGCGGGACAGCTAACACCGGGGAGCTGTTTTTT. Protein: CASSSLRTSGTANTGELFF.

This clonotype was picked up many times. The chain joins TRBV6-6 to TRBJ1-1; D remains unclear. The length of the CDR3 is 14 residues. Germline V CDR1 and CDR2: MNHNY, SVGAGI (reference sequence). The V gene lost 2 bases and the J gene lost 0 bases, with 7 bases spanning the gap. This CDR3 reads CASSYGSLNTEAFF. The CDR3 nucleotides are TGTGCCAGCAGTTACGGGTCTTTGAACACTGAAGCTTTCTTT.

This clonotype occurred a few times. The V gene is TRBV6-1, the J gene TRBJ2-1, with 8 bases lining up with TRBD1. The trim removed 6 bases at V and 3 bases at J, leaving 7 bases unmatched. The CDR3 has 15 amino acids. Germline lookup yields CDR1 MNHNS and CDR2 SASEGT. The DNA of the CDR3 is TGTGCCAGCAGCGCCCGGGACAGGAACTACAATGAGCAGTTCTTC. It yields the protein CASSARDRNYNEQFF.

This clonotype has just a few counts. The chain combines TRBV5-1 with TRBJ2-6, with D perhaps matching TRBD1 (5 bases). This CDR3 is built from 16 residues. The germline V gene has CDR1 SGHRS and CDR2 YFSETQ. V lost 4 bases and J 2 bases, leaving 13 bases between the germline ends. In nucleotides, the CDR3 is TGCGCCAGCAGCGTGACAGTGGGCCCTGGGGCCAACGTCCTGACTTTC. Translated, it gives CASSVTVGPGANVLTF. Based on the CDR3 plus reference TRBV5-1 and TRBJ2-6, the full variable domain is KAGVTQTPRYLIKTRGQQVTLSCSPISGHRSVSWYQQTPGQGLQFLFEYFSETQRNKGNFPGRFSGRQFSNSRSEMNVSTLELGDSALYLCASSVTVGPGANVLTFGAGSRLTVL.

Ten or more counts support this clonotype. The gene calls are TRBV2 and TRBJ2-7; 9 positions match TRBD2. The trim removed 8 bases at V and 2 bases at J, leaving 13 bases unmatched. Germline CDR1 reads SNHLY; CDR2 reads FYNNEI. CDR3 length: 16 amino acids. CDR3 sequence (DNA): TGTGCCAGCTTCGGGACTAGCCGAAGCCATACCTACGAGCAGTACTTC. It encodes CASFGTSRSHTYEQYF.

Comments on this clonotype: Just one base apart from a much larger clone, this may be a read error. This rearrangement joins TRBV6-9 to TRBJ2-5; 8 bases match TRBD2. The CDR3 loop spans 12 amino acids. CDR1 is MNHGY and CDR2 is SVAAGI in the germline V gene. As DNA, the CDR3 is TGTGCCAGCAGTTCGACTAGCGAGACCCGGTACTTC. It is translated as CASSSTSETRYF.

V usage is TRBV7-9 and J usage is TRBJ1-5, with D tentatively TRBD1 (5 bases). With 1 base removed from V and 1 base from J, the gap between germline ends came to 14 bases. The V gene's germline CDR1 is SEHNR and CDR2 FQNEAQ (reference sequence). There are 17 residues in the CDR3. CDR3 sequence reads: CASSLGGGGGSNQPQHF. CDR3 nucleotides: TGTGCCAGCAGCTTAGGGGGGGGGGGAGGAAGCAATCAGCCCCAGCATTTT.

As regards this clonotype: Given a much more abundant clone one base away, this may be a read error. The rearrangement uses TRBV6-1 and TRBJ2-7; D is unclear. CDR3 size: 12 residues. V lost 8 bases to trimming and J lost 0 bases, with 8 bases between them. In germline, CDR1 is MNHNS, CDR2 SASEGT. The CDR3 spells CASEQSSYEQYF. The CDR3 region has the DNA TGTGCCAGCGAACAGAGCTCCTACGAGCAGTACTTC.

This clonotype was counted at least ten times. The genes are TRBV5-1 and TRBJ2-7; D not certain. Germline CDR1 is SGHRS and CDR2 is YFSETQ. Trimming cost V 5 bases and J 6 bases, with 15 bases left between them. The CDR3 extends over 13 amino acids. This chain's CDR3 is CASRHTPTGEQYF. CDR3 bases: TGCGCCAGCAGACACACCCCGACGGGCGAGCAGTACTTC.

This clonotype showed up just a few times. The chain combines TRBV5-6 with TRBJ1-2; D is undetermined. Germline-derived CDR1 and CDR2 are SGHDT and YYEEEE. V was shortened by 2 bases and J by 8 bases, with 19 bases between the two germline ends. CDR3 size: 15 residues. Written as DNA, the CDR3 is TGTGCCAGCAGCTTAGGGTGGGCTCCCTCGGAGGGCTACACCTTC. It is translated as CASSLGWAPSEGYTF.